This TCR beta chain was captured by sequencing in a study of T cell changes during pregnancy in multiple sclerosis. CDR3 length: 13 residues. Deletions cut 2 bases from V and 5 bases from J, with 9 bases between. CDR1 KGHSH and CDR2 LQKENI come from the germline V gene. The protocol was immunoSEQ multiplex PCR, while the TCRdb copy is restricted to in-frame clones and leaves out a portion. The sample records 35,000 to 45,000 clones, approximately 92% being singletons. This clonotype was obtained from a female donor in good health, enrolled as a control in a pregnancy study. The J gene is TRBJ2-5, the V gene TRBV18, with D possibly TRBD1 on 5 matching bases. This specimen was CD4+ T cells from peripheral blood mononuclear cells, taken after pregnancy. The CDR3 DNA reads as TGTGCCAGCTCACCAGACAGCGAGGAGACCCAGTACTTC. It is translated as CASSPDSEETQYF. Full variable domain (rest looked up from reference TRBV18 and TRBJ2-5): NAGVMQNPRHLVRRRGQEARLRCSPMKGHSHVYWYRQLPEEGLKFMVYLQKENIIDESGMPKERFSAEFPKEGPSILRIQQVVRGDSAAYFCASSPDSEETQYFGPGTRLLVL.